Listed below are T cell receptor beta chains from one sample, sequenced in a study of T cells in tuberculosis. The method was immunoSEQ multiplex PCR; TCRdb's version includes in-frame clones alone and lacks a portion of them. Of under 40,000 clones in the sample, roughly 94% were seen once. This specimen was PBMCs, taken at tuberculosis diagnosis. The origin of the receptors is an adult with tuberculosis. Both conserved end residues are part of each CDR3. D genes are given only for firm matches. Clone sizes are given selectively: once, few, many, or a class where the clone is expanded.

>TRBJ1-1|.|TRBV12-5|.
CASGWRGNTEAFF
TGTGCTAGTGGTTGGCGAGGTAACACTGAAGCTTTCTTT
>TRBJ1-5|.|TRBV5-8|.
CASSPPLLYQPQHF
TGTGCCAGCAGCCCCCCTCTTCTGTATCAGCCCCAGCATTTT
>TRBJ2-3|TRBD1|TRBV6-1|.
CASSRGLGTDTQYF
TGTGCCAGCTCGAGGGGGCTTGGAACAGATACGCAGTATTTT
>TRBJ1-5|.|TRBV2|.
CASNREGDQPQHF
TGTGCCAGCAACCGGGAGGGGGATCAGCCCCAGCATTTT
>TRBJ2-3|.|TRBV27|.
CASSPYTGRPDTQYF
TGTGCCAGCAGCCCTTACACAGGTCGTCCAGATACGCAGTATTTT
>TRBJ2-3|.|TRBV25-1|.
CASSEYLIAADFTDTQYF
TGTGCCAGCAGTGAATACTTAATAGCGGCAGACTTCACAGATACGCAGTATTTT
>TRBJ2-1|TRBD2|TRBV11-3|once
CASSSGPGGAINEQFF
TGTGCCAGCAGCTCGGGTCCCGGGGGGGCAATCAATGAGCAGTTCTTC
>TRBJ1-4|TRBD1|TRBV10-2|.
CASSEPRGNEKLFF
TGCGCCAGCAGTGAGCCCAGGGGGAATGAAAAACTGTTTTTT
>TRBJ2-5|.|TRBV4-3|.
CASSQASAPGRGATGTQYF
TGCGCCAGCAGCCAAGCATCCGCCCCCGGTCGGGGGGCAACAGGGACCCAGTACTTC
>TRBJ2-7|TRBD2|TRBV7-6|.
CASSPRAGGLNYEQYF
TGTGCCAGCAGCCCCAGAGCGGGGGGCCTGAACTACGAGCAGTACTTC
>TRBJ2-7|.|TRBV7-2|.
CASSAQQGMVYEQYF
TGTGCCAGCAGCGCGCAACAGGGTATGGTCTACGAGCAGTACTTC
>TRBJ2-1|.|TRBV14|.
CASSPGGVVNEQFF
TGTGCCAGCAGCCCAGGCGGGGTCGTCAATGAGCAGTTCTTC
>TRBJ2-1|.|TRBV11-3|.
CASSSNHFNEQFF
TGTGCCAGCAGCTCGAACCACTTCAATGAGCAGTTCTTC
>TRBJ2-3|TRBD1|TRBV5-1|.
CASSRTSGQTTDTQYF
TGCGCCAGCAGCAGGACCTCGGGACAGACCACAGATACGCAGTATTTT
>TRBJ1-5|.|TRBV18|.
CASSPADGYSGQPQHF
TGTGCCAGCTCACCTGCGGACGGCTACTCAGGGCAGCCCCAGCATTTT
>TRBJ2-7|.|TRBV28|once
CASSLGSEGRREQYF
TGTGCCAGCAGTTTGGGATCGGAGGGACGTCGCGAGCAGTACTTC
>TRBJ1-5|TRBD1|TRBV30|.
CAWSRDSNQPQHF
TGTGCCTGGAGTAGGGACAGTAATCAGCCCCAGCATTTT
>TRBJ1-1|TRBD1|TRBV28|.
CASSSQGGRTEAFF
TGTGCCAGCAGCTCACAGGGGGGGAGGACTGAAGCTTTCTTT
>TRBJ1-6|TRBD1|TRBV9|.
CASSPRGTGYNSPLHF
TGTGCCAGCAGCCCCCGTGGGACAGGGTATAATTCACCCCTCCACTTT
>TRBJ2-1|TRBD2|TRBV5-1|.
CASSLKPGGSYNEQFF
TGCGCCAGCAGCTTGAAGCCGGGGGGCTCCTACAATGAGCAGTTCTTC
>TRBJ1-5|.|TRBV11-2|.
CASSSQGRPQHF
TGTGCCAGCAGCTCCCAGGGTCGGCCCCAGCATTTT
>TRBJ1-6|.|TRBV21-1|.
CASSKARGSNSPLHF
TGTGCCAGCAGCAAGGCACGAGGCTCCAATTCACCCCTCCACTTT
>TRBJ2-1|TRBD2|TRBV28|.
CASSLFPGLAGGGYNEQFF
TGTGCCAGCAGTTTATTCCCCGGACTAGCGGGGGGTGGGTACAATGAGCAGTTCTTC
>TRBJ1-1|TRBD1|TRBV6-5|.
CASLRTGLTEAFF
TGTGCCAGCTTACGGACAGGGCTCACTGAAGCTTTCTTT
>TRBJ1-6|TRBD1|TRBV7-7|.
CASSLDRGSPLHF
TGTGCCAGCAGCTTAGACAGGGGTTCACCCCTCCACTTT
>TRBJ2-7|TRBD1|TRBV2|.
CASSELDTGAAGYF
TGTGCCAGCAGTGAATTGGACACAGGGGCCGCGGGGTACTTC
>TRBJ1-5|.|TRBV5-6|.
CARSLGGENQPQHF
TGTGCCCGCAGCTTGGGGGGGGAGAATCAGCCCCAGCATTTT
>TRBJ1-3|.|TRBV6-6|once
CASSRDPGHSGNTIYF
TGTGCCAGCAGTCGAGATCCGGGTCACTCTGGAAACACCATATATTTT
>TRBJ1-4|TRBD1|TRBV7-9|once
CASSSRDRGQLEKLFF
TGTGCCAGCAGCTCCAGGGACAGGGGGCAACTTGAAAAACTGTTTTTT
>TRBJ1-6|.|TRBV6-5|.
CASSYSRADNSPLHF
TGTGCCAGCAGTTACTCGAGGGCGGATAATTCACCCCTCCACTTT
>TRBJ2-3|TRBD2|TRBV30|.
CAWSDGGADTQYF
TGTGCCTGGAGTGACGGGGGGGCAGATACGCAGTATTTT
>TRBJ1-2|.|TRBV18|once
CASSTQPVASWGYTF
TGTGCCAGCTCAACCCAGCCTGTCGCTAGTTGGGGCTACACCTTC
>TRBJ1-6|.|TRBV19|.
CASRSKEGGDSPLHF
TGTGCCAGCCGTTCTAAAGAGGGTGGGGATTCACCCCTCCACTTT
>TRBJ2-3|.|TRBV7-3|.
CASSLGQYSTDTQYF
TGTGCCAGCAGCTTAGGACAGTATAGCACAGATACGCAGTATTTT
>TRBJ1-5|.|TRBV18|.
CASSPSQGHSNQPQHF
TGTGCCAGCTCACCATCCCAGGGACATAGCAATCAGCCCCAGCATTTT
>TRBJ2-3|TRBD2|TRBV5-1|.
CASSMTSGETDTQYF
TGCGCCAGCAGCATGACTAGCGGCGAGACAGATACGCAGTATTTT
>TRBJ1-2|TRBD1|TRBV10-3|.
CAISLQGDYGYTF
TGTGCCATCAGCCTACAGGGGGACTATGGCTACACCTTC
>TRBJ2-1|.|TRBV10-3|.
CAISGNAAAYNEQFF
TGTGCCATCAGCGGGAACGCGGCTGCCTACAATGAGCAGTTCTTC
>TRBJ2-7|TRBD2|TRBV27|.
CASSWIGGDLNEQYF
TGTGCCAGCAGTTGGATCGGGGGGGACCTCAACGAGCAGTACTTC
>TRBJ1-2|.|TRBV10-3|.
CAIRGAAGYGYTF
TGTGCCATCCGGGGAGCGGCGGGCTATGGCTACACCTTC
>TRBJ1-1|.|TRBV2|once
CASSEVSEAFF
TGTGCCAGCAGTGAAGTCTCTGAAGCTTTCTTT
>TRBJ2-7|TRBD2|TRBV18|.
CASSPNSGGDEQYF
TGTGCCAGCTCACCAAATAGCGGGGGGGACGAGCAGTACTTC
>TRBJ1-2|TRBD1|TRBV19|.
CASSPPGQGNYGYTF
TGTGCCAGTAGTCCTCCGGGACAGGGAAACTATGGCTACACCTTC
>TRBJ1-4|TRBD1|TRBV9|.
CASSVGTGTGKEKLFF
TGTGCCAGCAGCGTAGGGACCGGGACAGGGAAAGAAAAACTGTTTTTT
>TRBJ2-7|.|TRBV7-2|.
CASSSEQGRNYEQYF
TGTGCCAGCAGCTCCGAACAGGGTCGTAACTACGAGCAGTACTTC
>TRBJ1-6|.|TRBV30|.
CAWSHPGVLDSPLHF
TGTGCCTGGAGCCATCCGGGAGTCTTGGATTCACCCCTCCACTTT
>TRBJ2-2|TRBD2|TRBV9|.
CASSVVTSGLNTGELFF
TGTGCCAGCAGCGTCGTGACTAGCGGTCTAAACACCGGGGAGCTGTTTTTT
>TRBJ1-2|.|TRBV7-9|.
CASSLAGGSRTYGYTF
TGTGCCAGCAGCTTAGCCGGCGGCAGTCGAACCTATGGCTACACCTTC
>TRBJ2-3|TRBD2|TRBV10-2|once
CARGASGDLGAQYF
TGCGCCCGCGGGGCTAGCGGGGACCTCGGGGCGCAGTATTTT